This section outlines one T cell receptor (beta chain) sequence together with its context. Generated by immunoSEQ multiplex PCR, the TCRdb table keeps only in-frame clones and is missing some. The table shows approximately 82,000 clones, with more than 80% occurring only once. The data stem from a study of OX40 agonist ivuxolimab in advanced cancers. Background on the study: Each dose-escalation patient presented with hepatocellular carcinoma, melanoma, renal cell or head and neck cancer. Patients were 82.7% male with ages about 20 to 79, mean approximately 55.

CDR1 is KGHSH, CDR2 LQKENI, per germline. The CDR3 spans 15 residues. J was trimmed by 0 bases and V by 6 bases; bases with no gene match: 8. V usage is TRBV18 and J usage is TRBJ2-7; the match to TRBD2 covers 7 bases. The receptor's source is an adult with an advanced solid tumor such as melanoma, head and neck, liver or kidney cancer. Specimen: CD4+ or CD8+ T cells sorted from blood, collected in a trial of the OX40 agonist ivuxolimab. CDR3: CASSAFSGTSYEQYF. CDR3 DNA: TGTGCCAGCTCTGCCTTCAGCGGGACCTCCTACGAGCAGTACTTC.